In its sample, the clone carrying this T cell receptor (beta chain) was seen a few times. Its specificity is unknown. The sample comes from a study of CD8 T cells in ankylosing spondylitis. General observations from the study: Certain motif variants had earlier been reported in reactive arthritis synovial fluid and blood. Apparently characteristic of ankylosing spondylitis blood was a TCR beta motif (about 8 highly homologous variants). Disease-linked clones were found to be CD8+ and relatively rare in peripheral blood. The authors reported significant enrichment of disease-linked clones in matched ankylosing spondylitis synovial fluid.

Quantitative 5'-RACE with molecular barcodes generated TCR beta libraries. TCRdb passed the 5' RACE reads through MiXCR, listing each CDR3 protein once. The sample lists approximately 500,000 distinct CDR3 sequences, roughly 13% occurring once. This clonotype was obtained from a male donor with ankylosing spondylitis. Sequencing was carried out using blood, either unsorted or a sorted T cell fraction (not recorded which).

CDR3 protein: CASRVGTGGYEQYF. For the CDR3, the DNA is TGTGCCAGCAGGGTAGGGACAGGGGGCTACGAGCAGTACTTC. The chain employs TRBV12-3 or TRBV12-4 and TRBJ2-7; TRBD1 aligns across 11 bases. There are 14 residues in the CDR3. The ends lost 6 bases at V and 3 bases at J; junction bases unmatched: 4.